The TCR beta chain under discussion was sequenced for a study of CD8+ T cells in alopecia areata. Study at large: For 6 to 18 months, tofacitinib was taken, and 6 months off drug followed. General observations from the study: Unlike in mice, where it was clearer, TCR sharing across patients was less clear, possibly HLA-related. With just one nonresponder, it is still uncertain whether baseline CD8+ expansion relates to response. Numerous expanded lesional clones remained in scalp and blood during tofacitinib.

Treatment given: oral pan-JAK inhibitor, 5-10 mg twice daily. Note on this clone: Its antigen remains unidentified.

Germline assignment: CDR1 LGHNA and CDR2 YNFKEQ. V lost 1 base to trimming and J lost 1 base, with 11 bases between them. There are 15 residues in the CDR3. Sequencing relied on a cDNA template that was reverse transcribed from extracted RNA. This table comes from immunoSEQ multiplex PCR, and its TCRdb copy is limited to in-frame clones, with some not included. Seen here are 90,000 to 150,000 clones, about 50% observed once, and the top ten hold roughly 0.45%. This TCR was sampled from a human donor with alopecia areata. This sample comprised CD4+ T cells sorted from blood, obtained at week 4, from a patient treated with tofacitinib. This chain joins TRBV4-2 and TRBJ2-7; D gene unclear. The CDR3 region has the DNA TGTGCCAGCAGCCAAGGGGCCACGGGTTCCTACGAGCAGTACTTC. Protein sequence: CASSQGATGSYEQYF.